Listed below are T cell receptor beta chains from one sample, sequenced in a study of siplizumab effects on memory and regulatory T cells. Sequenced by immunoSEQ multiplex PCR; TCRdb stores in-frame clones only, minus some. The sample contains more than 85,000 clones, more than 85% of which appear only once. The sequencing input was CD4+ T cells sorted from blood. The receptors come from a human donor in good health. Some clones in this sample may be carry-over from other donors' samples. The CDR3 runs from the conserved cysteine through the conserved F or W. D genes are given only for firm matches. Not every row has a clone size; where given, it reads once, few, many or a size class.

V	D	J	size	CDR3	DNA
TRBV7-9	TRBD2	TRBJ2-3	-	CASSPGLAGLTDTQYF	TGTGCCAGCAGCCCCGGACTAGCGGGATTGACAGATACGCAGTATTTT
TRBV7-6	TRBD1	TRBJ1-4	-	CASSLGVQGGSGNEKLFF	TGTGCCAGCAGCTTAGGGGTACAAGGGGGCTCGGGTAATGAAAAACTGTTTTTT
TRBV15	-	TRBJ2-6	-	CATSSRSSGANVLTF	TGTGCCACCAGCAGTCGAAGCTCTGGGGCCAACGTCCTGACTTTC
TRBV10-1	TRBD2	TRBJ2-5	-	CASSDRGSSGSQETQYF	TGCGCCAGCAGTGATAGGGGGAGTAGCGGGAGCCAAGAGACCCAGTACTTC
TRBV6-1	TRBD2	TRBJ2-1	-	CASSSGILVYNEQFF	TGTGCCAGCTCTAGCGGGATATTAGTTTACAATGAGCAGTTCTTC
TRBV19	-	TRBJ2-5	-	CASSGRYQETQYF	TGTGCCAGTAGTGGGCGGTACCAAGAGACCCAGTACTTC
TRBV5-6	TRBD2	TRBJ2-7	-	CASKVLAGSYEQYF	TGTGCCAGCAAGGTACTAGCGGGATCTTACGAGCAGTACTTC
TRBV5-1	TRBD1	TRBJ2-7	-	CASSPMQGEYEQYF	TGCGCCAGCAGCCCCATGCAGGGGGAGTACGAGCAGTACTTC
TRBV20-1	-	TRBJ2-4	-	CSARDRGIQYF	TGCAGTGCTAGAGATAGGGGTATTCAGTACTTC
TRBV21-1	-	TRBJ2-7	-	CASSKEPGLMCHEQYF	TGTGCCAGCAGCAAAGAACCAGGGTTGATGTGTCACGAGCAGTACTTC
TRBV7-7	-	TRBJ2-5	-	CASSLGRVGETQYF	TGTGCTAGCAGCTTAGGCAGGGTTGGGGAGACCCAGTACTTC
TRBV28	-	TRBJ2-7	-	CASCRSAYEQYF	TGTGCCAGCTGCCGATCCGCCTACGAGCAGTACTTC
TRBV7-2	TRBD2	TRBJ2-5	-	CASSLGLAGGQETQYF	TGTGCCAGCAGCCTGGGACTAGCGGGAGGGCAAGAGACCCAGTACTTC
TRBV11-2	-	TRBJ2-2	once	CASSLGSLIGELFF	TGTGCCAGCAGCTTAGGCAGCCTTATCGGGGAGCTGTTTTTT
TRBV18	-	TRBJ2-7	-	CASSLVDDYEQYF	TGTGCCAGCTCACTCGTCGACGATTACGAGCAGTACTTC
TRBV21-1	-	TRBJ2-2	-	CASSVGQNAGELFF	TGTGCCAGCAGTGTCGGCCAGAACGCCGGGGAGCTGTTTTTT
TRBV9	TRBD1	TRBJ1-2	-	CASSHQRDRGAGYTF	TGTGCCAGCAGCCATCAAAGGGACAGGGGAGCTGGCTACACCTTC
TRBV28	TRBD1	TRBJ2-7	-	CASMDRGLWEQYF	TGTGCCAGCATGGACAGGGGGCTTTGGGAGCAGTACTTC
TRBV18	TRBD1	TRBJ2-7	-	CASSPGGRGLEQYF	TGTGCCAGCTCACCCGGGGGCAGGGGGCTCGAGCAGTACTTC
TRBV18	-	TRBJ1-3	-	CASSPGPSSGNTIYF	TGTGCCAGCTCACCGGGCCCGAGCTCTGGAAACACCATATATTTT
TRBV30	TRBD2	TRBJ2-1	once	CAWIGGRAVSYNEQLF	TGTGCCTGGATAGGCGGGAGGGCCGTTTCCTACAATGAGCAGCTCTTC
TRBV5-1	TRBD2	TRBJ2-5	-	CASSATQRGPQETQYF	TGCGCCAGCAGCGCTACCCAGCGGGGGCCGCAAGAGACCCAGTACTTC
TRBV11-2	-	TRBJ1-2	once	CASQRRGPPRANYGYTF	TGTGCCAGCCAACGGCGGGGACCCCCTAGAGCTAACTATGGCTACACCTTC
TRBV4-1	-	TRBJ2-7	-	CASSQVNGPYEQYF	TGCGCCAGCAGCCAAGTAAATGGGCCCTACGAGCAGTACTTC
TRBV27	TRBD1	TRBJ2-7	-	CASSFSGQGASYEQYF	TGTGCCAGCAGTTTTTCGGGACAGGGGGCTTCCTACGAGCAGTACTTC
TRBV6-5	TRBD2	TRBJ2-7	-	CASRLIAGVYEQYF	TGTGCCAGCAGATTGATAGCGGGAGTGTACGAGCAGTACTTC
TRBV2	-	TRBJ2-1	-	CASSESFYIGAPRRFHEQFF	TGTGCCAGCAGTGAAAGTTTCTATATTGGGGCGCCGAGAAGGTTTCATGAGCAGTTCTTC
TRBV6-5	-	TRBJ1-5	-	CASSYTEGWDQPQHF	TGTGCCAGCAGTTACACGGAGGGTTGGGATCAGCCCCAGCATTTT
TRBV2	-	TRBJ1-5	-	CASRSQTDQPQHF	TGTGCCAGCAGAAGCCAGACAGATCAGCCCCAGCATTTT
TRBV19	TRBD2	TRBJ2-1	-	CASSNTPRGLAHNEQFF	TGTGCCAGTAGTAACACCCCCCGCGGACTAGCGCACAATGAGCAGTTCTTC
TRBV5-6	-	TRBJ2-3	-	CASSILGGRDTQYF	TGTGCCAGCAGCATCCTCGGGGGGCGGGATACGCAGTATTTT
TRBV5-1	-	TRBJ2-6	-	CASSPTASGANVLTF	TGCGCCAGCAGCCCGACCGCATCTGGGGCCAACGTCCTGACTTTC
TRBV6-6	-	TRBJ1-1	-	CASSYGEAFF	TGTGCCAGCAGTTACGGGGAAGCTTTCTTT
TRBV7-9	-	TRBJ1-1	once	CASSLQGSLNTEAFF	TGTGCCAGCAGCTTACAGGGGTCCTTGAACACTGAAGCTTTCTTT
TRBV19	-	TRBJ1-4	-	CATSPVLGEKLFF	TGTGCCACTTCACCTGTCTTGGGGGAAAAACTGTTTTTT
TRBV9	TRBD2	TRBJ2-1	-	CASSVVSGGIDEQFF	TGTGCCAGCAGCGTAGTCAGCGGGGGGATCGATGAGCAGTTCTTC
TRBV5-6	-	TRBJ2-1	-	CASSRGSNSYNEQFF	TGTGCCAGCAGCCGCGGCAGTAACTCCTACAATGAGCAGTTCTTC